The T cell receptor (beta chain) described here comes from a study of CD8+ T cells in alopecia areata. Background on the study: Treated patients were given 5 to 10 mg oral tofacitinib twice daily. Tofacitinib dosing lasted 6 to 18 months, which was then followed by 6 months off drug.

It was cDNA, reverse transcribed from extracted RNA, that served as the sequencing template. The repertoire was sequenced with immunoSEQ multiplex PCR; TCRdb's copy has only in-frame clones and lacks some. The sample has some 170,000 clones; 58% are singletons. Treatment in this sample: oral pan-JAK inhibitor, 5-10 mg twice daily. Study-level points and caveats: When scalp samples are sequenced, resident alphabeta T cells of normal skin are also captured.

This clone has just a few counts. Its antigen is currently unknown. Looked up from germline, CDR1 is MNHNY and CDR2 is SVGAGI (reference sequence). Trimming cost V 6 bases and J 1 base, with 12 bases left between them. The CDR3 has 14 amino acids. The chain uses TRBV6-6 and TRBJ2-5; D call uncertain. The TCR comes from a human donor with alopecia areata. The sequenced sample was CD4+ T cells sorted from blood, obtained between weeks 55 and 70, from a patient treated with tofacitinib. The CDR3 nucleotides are TGTGCCAGCAGGTACGGGTTGATCCAAGAGACCCAGTACTTC. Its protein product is CASRYGLIQETQYF.